This T cell receptor (beta chain) stems from a study of blood T cell repertoires in COVID-19. Study summary: Acute-phase and convalescent COVID-19 samples originated in the United States, Italy and Spain.

Those who participated ranged in age from about 18 to 89 years and resided in about two dozen US areas. Within the 2 weeks before study entry, each person in the exposed group met a COVID-19 case. The germline V gene has CDR1 SGHTA and CDR2 FQGNSA. V lost 1 base, J lost 0 bases, and 13 bases lay in between. The CDR3 runs 17 residues. In the authors' methods: Reference gene primer amplification in the assay estimated nucleated cell counts. The assay was immunoSEQ multiplex PCR, and TCRdb's table has in-frame clones only and misses some. Clonal size and the V and J genes are those of that table, whereas D and trimming came from the DNA. The table shows around 400,000 clones, with more than 85% occurring only once.

The J gene is TRBJ1-3, the V gene TRBV7-2; tentative D call: TRBD1 (6 bases). Sequencing input: PBMCs or T cells enriched from blood (not recorded which). The TCR comes from a woman aged 40 to 49 who had been exposed to COVID-19. Here the CDR3 DNA reads TGTGCCAGCAGCTTAGTGCCAGGGGCCCGCTCTGGAAACACCATATATTTT. It yields the protein CASSLVPGARSGNTIYF.